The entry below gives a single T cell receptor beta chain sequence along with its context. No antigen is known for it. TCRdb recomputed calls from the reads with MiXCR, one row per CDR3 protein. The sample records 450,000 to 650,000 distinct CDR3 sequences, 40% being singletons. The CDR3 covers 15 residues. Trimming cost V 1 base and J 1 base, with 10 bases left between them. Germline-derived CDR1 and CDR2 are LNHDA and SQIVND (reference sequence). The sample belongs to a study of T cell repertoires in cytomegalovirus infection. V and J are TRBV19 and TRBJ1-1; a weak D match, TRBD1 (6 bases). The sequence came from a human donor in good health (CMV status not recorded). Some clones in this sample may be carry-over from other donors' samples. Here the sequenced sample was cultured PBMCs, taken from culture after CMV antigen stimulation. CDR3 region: CASSIGVRGNTEAFF. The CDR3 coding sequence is TGTGCCAGTAGTATAGGAGTCAGGGGGAACACTGAAGCTTTCTTT. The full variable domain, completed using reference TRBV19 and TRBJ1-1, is DGGITQSPKYLFRKEGQNVTLSCEQNLNHDAMYWYRQDPGQGLRLIYYSQIVNDFQKGDIAEGYSVSREKKESFPLTVTSAQKNPTAFYLCASSIGVRGNTEAFFGQGTRLTVV.